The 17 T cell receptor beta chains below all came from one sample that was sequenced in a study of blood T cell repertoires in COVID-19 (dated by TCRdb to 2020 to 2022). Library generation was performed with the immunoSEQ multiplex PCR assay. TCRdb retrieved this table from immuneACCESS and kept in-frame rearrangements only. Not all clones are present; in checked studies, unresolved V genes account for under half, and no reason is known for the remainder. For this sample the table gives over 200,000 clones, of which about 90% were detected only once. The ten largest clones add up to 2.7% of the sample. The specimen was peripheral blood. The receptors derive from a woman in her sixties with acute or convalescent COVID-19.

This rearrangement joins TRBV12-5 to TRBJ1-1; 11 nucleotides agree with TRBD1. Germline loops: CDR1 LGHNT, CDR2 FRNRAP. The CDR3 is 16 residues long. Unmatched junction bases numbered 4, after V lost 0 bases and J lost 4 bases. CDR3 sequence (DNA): TGTGCTAGTGGTTTGGTATGGGGGACAGGGGGCACTGAAGCTTTCTTT. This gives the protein CASGLVWGTGGTEAFF.

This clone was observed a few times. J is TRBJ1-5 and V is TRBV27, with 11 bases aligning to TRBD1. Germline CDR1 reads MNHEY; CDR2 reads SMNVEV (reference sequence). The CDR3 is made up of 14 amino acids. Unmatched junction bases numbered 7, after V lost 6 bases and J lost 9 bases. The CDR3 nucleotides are TGTGCCAGCAGCCGGGACAGGGGGTTACGGCCCCAGCATTTT. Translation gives CASSRDRGLRPQHF.

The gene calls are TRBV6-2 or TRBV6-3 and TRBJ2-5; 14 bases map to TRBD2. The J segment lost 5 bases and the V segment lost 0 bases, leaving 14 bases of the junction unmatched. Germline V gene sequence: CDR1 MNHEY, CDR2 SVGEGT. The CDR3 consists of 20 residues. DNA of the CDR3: TGTGCCAGCAGTTACTCGACAACAGGACTAGCGGGAGGTGTGATGGAGACCCAGTACTTC. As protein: CASSYSTTGLAGGVMETQYF.

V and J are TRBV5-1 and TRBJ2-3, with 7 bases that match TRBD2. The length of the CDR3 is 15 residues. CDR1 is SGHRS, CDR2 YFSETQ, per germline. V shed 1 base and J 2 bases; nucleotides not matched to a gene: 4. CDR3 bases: TGCGCCAGCAGCTTGATCAGCGGGAACACAGATACGCAGTATTTT. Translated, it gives CASSLISGNTDTQYF.

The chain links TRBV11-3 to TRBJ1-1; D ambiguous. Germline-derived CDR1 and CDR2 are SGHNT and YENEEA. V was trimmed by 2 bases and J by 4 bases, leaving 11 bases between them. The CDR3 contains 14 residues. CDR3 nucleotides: TGTGCCAGCAGCTTACGGTCTACGGGCACTGAAGCTTTCTTT. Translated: CASSLRSTGTEAFF.

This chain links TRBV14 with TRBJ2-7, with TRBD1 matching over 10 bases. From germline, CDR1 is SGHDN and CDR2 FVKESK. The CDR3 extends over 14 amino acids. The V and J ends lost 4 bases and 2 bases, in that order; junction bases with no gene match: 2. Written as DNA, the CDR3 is TGTGCCAGCAGCCCCGGACAGGGGGCCTACGAGCAGTACTTC. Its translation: CASSPGQGAYEQYF.

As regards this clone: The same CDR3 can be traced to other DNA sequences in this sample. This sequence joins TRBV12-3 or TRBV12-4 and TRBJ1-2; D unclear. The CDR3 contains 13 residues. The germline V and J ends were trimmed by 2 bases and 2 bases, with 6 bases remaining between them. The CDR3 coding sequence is TGTGCCAGCAGTTTATCCCAGAACTATGGCTACACCTTC. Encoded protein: CASSLSQNYGYTF.

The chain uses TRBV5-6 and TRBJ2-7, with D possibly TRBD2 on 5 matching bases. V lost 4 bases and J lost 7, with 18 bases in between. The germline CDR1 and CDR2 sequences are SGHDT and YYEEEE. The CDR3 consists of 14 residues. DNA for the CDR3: TGTGCCAGCAGCCCCGGCGGGTGGACTCGGGAGCAGTACTTC. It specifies CASSPGGWTREQYF.

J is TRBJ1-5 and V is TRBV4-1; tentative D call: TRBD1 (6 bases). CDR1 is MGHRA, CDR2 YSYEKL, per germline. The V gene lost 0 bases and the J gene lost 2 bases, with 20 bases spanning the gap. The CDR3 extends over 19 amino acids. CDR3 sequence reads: CASSQDGSGVLTGNQPQHF. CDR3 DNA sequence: TGCGCCAGCAGCCAAGATGGATCAGGGGTACTCACCGGCAATCAGCCCCAGCATTTT.

CDR3 residues: CASSALTVNTEAFF. DNA for the CDR3: TGTGCCAGCAGCGCTTTAACAGTGAACACTGAAGCTTTCTTT. J is TRBJ1-1 and V is TRBV7-8; D is ambiguous. This CDR3 comprises 14 residues. V lost 5 bases to trimming and J lost 0 bases, with 10 bases between them. The V gene's germline CDR1 is SGHVS and CDR2 FQNEAQ.

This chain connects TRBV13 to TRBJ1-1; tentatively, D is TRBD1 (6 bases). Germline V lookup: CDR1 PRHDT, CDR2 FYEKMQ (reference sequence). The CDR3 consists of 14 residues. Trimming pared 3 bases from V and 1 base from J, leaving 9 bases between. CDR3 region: CASSLDRQNTEAFF. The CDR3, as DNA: TGTGCCAGCAGCTTGGACAGACAGAACACTGAAGCTTTCTTT.

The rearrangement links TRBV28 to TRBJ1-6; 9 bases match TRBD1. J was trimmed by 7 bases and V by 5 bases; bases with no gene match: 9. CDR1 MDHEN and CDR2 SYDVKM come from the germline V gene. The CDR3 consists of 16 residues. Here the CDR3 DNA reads TGTGCCAGCAGTGGACAGGGGAAAAGGTTGAATTCACCCCTCCACTTT. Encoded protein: CASSGQGKRLNSPLHF.

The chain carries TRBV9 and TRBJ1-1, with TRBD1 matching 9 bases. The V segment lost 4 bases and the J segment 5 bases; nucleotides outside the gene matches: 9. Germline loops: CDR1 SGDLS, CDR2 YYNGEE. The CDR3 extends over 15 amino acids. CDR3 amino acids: CASSIQQGAGTEAFF. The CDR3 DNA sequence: TGTGCCAGCAGCATCCAACAGGGGGCAGGGACTGAAGCTTTCTTT.

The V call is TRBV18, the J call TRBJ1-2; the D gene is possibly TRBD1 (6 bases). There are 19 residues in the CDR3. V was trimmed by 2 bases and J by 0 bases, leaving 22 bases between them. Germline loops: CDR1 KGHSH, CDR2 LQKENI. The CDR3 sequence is CASSPLPPWGKGANYGYTF. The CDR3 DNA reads TGTGCCAGCTCACCATTACCCCCGTGGGGAAAGGGGGCTAACTATGGCTACACCTTC.

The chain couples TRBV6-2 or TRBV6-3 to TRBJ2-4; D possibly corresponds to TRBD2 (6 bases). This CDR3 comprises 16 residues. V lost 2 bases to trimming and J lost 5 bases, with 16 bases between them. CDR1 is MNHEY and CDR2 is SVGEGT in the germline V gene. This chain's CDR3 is CASSYGRTGEQNIQYF. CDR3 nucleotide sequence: TGTGCCAGCAGTTACGGTCGGACGGGAGAGCAAAACATTCAGTACTTC.

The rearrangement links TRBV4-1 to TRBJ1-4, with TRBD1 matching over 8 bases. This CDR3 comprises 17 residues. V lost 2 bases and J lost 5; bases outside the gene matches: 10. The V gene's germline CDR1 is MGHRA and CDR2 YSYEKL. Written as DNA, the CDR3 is TGCGCCAGCAGCCAATACCCACGGGACAGGTTAAATGAAAAACTGTTTTTT. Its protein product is CASSQYPRDRLNEKLFF.

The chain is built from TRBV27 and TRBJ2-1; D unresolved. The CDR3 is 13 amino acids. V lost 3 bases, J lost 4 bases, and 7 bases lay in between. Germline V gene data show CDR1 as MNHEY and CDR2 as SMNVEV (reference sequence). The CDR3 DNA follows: TGTGCCAGCAGTTTCACTAATTACAATGAGCAGTTCTTC. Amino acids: CASSFTNYNEQFF.